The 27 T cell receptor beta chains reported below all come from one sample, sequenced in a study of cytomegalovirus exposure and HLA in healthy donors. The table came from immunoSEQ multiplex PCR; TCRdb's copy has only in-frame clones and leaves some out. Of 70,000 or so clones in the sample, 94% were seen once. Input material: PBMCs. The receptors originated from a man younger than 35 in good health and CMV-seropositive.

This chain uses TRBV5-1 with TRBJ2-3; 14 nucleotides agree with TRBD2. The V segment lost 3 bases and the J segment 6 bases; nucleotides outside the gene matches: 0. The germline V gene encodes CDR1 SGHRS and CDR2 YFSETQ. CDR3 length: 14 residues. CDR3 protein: CASSWTSGGDTQYF. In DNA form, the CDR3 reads TGCGCCAGCAGCTGGACTAGCGGGGGGGATACGCAGTATTTT.

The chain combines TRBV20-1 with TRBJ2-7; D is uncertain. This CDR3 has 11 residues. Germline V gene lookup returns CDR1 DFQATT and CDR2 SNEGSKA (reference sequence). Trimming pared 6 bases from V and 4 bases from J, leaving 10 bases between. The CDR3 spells CSASSIYEQYF. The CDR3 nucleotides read TGCAGTGCGAGCTCGATATACGAGCAGTACTTC.

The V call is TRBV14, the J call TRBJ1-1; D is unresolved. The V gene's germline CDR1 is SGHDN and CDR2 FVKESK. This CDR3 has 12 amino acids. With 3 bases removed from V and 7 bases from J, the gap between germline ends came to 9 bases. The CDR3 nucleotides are TGTGCCAGCAGCCAGGTGCCCGGTGAAGCTTTCTTT. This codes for CASSQVPGEAFF.

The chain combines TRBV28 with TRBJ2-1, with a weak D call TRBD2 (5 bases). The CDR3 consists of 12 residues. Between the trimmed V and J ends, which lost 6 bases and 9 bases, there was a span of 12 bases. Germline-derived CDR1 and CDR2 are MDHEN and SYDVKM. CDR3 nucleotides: TGTGCCAGCAGAACCTTAGCGCCTGAGCAGTTCTTC. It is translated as CASRTLAPEQFF. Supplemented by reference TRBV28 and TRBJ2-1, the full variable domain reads DVKVTQSSRYLVKRTGEKVFLECVQDMDHENMFWYRQDPGLGLRLIYFSYDVKMKEKGDIPEGYSVSREKKERFSLILESASTNQTSMYLCASRTLAPEQFFGPGTRLTVL.

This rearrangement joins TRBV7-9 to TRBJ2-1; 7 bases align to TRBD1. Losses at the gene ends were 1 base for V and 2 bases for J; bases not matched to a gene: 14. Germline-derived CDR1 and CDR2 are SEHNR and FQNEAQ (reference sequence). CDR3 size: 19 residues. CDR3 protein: CASSLVRSRGRVTYNEQFF. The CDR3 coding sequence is TGTGCCAGCAGCTTAGTTCGGTCGAGGGGGCGAGTAACCTACAATGAGCAGTTCTTC.

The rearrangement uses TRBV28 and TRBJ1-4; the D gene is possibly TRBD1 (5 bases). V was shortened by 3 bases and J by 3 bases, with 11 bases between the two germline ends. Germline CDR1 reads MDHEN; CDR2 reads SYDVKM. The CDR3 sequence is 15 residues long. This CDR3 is CASSLPEGANEKLFF. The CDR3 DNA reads TGTGCCAGCAGTTTGCCGGAAGGGGCTAATGAAAAACTGTTTTTT.

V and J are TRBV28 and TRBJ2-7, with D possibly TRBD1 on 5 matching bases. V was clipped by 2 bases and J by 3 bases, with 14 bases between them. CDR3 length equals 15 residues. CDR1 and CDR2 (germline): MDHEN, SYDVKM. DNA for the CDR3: TGTGCCAGCAGTTTACAGGGCAGATTTAACTACGAGCAGTACTTC. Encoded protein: CASSLQGRFNYEQYF.

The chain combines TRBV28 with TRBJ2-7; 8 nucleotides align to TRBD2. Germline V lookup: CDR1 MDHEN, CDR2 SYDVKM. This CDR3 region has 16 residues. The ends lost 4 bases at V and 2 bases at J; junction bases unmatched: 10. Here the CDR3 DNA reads TGTGCCAGCAGTTCCCAAGTTAAAGCGGGGGCCTACGAGCAGTACTTC. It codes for CASSSQVKAGAYEQYF.

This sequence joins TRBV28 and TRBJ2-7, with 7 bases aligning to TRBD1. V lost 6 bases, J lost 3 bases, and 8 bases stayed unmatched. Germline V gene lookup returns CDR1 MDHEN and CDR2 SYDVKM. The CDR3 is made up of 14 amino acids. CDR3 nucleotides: TGTGCCAGCAGCCCCGGGACAGTCCTCTACGAGCAGTACTTC. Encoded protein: CASSPGTVLYEQYF.

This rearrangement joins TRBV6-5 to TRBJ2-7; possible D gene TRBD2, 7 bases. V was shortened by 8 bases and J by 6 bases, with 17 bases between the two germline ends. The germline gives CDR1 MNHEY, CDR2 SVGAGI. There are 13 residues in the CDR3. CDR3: CASVGGLGGEQYF. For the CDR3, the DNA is TGTGCCAGCGTGGGGGGGCTGGGGGGCGAGCAGTACTTC.

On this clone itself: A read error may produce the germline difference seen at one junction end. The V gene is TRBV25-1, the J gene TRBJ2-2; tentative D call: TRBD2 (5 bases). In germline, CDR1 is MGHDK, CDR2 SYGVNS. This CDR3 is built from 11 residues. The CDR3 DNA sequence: TGTGACGTGGTCGAGCACCGGGGAGCTGTTTTT. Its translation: CDVVEHRGAVF.

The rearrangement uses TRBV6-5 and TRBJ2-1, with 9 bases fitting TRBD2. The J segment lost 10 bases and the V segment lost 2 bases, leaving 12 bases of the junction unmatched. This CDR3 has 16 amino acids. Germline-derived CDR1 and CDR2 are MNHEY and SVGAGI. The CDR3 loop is CASSYVFTSGLEEQFF. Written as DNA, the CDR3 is TGTGCCAGCAGTTACGTGTTTACTAGCGGGTTAGAGGAGCAGTTCTTC.

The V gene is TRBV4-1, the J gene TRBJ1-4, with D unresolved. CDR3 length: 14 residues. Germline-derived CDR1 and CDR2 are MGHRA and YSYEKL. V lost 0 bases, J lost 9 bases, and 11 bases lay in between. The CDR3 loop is CASSQDNNRQKLFF. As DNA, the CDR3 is TGCGCCAGCAGCCAAGATAACAACAGACAAAAACTGTTTTTT.

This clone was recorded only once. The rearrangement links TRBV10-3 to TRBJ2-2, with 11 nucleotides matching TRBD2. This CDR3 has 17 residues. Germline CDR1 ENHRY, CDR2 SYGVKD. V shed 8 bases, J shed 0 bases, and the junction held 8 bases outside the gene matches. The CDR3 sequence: CAISGSGRATNTGELFF. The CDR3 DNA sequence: TGTGCCATCTCGGGTAGCGGGAGGGCCACGAACACCGGGGAGCTGTTTTTT.

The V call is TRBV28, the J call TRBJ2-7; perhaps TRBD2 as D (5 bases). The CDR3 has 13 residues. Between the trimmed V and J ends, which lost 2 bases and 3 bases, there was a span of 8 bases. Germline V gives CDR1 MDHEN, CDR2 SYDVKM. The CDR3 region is CASSLRGYYEQYF. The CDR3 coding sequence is TGTGCCAGCAGTTTACGGGGTTACTACGAGCAGTACTTC.

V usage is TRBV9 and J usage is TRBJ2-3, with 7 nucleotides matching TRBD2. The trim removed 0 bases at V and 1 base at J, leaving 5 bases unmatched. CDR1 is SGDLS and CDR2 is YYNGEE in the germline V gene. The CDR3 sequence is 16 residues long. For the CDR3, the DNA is TGTGCCAGCAGCGTAGTTTCGGCGGGAGGCACAGATACGCAGTATTTT. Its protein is CASSVVSAGGTDTQYF.

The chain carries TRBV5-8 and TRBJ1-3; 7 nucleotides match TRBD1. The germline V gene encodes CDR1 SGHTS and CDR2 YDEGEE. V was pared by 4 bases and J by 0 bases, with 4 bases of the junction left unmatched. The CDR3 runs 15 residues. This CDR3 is CASSEGQASGNTIYF. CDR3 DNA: TGTGCCAGCAGCGAAGGACAGGCCTCTGGAAACACCATATATTTT.

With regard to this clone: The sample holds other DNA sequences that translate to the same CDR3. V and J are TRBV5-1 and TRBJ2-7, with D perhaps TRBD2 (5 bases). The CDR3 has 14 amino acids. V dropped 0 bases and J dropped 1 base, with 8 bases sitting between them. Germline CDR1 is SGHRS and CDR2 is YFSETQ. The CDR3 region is CASSLGGGSYEQYF. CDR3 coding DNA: TGCGCCAGCAGCTTGGGAGGAGGATCCTACGAGCAGTACTTC.

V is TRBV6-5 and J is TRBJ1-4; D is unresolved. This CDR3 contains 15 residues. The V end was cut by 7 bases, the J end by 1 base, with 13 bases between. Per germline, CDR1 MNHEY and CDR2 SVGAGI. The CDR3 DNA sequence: TGTGCCAGCACCTTGAGCGGGCAAACTAATGAAAAACTGTTTTTT. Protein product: CASTLSGQTNEKLFF.

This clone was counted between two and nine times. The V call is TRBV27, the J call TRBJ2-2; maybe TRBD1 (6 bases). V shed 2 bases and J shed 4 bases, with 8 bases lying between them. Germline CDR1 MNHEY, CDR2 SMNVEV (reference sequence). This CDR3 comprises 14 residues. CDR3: CASSLQGTTGELFF. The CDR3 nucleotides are TGTGCCAGCAGTTTACAGGGGACCACCGGGGAGCTGTTTTTT.

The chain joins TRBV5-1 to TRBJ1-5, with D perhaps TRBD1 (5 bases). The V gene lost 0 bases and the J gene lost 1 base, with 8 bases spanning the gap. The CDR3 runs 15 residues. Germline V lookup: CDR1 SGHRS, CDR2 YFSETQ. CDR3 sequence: CASSLEAGSNQPQHF. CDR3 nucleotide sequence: TGCGCCAGCAGCTTGGAGGCAGGGAGCAATCAGCCCCAGCATTTT.

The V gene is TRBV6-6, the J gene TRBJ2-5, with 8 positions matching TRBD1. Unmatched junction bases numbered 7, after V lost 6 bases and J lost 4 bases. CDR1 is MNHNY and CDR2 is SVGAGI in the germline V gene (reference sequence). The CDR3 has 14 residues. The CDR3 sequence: CASSSIGTGETQYF. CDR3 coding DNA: TGTGCCAGCAGCTCAATCGGGACAGGAGAGACCCAGTACTTC.

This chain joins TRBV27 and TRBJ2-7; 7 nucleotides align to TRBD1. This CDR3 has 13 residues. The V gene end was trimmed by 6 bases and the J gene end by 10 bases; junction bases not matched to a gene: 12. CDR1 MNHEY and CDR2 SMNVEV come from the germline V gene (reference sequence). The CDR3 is CASSTHRGNAQYF. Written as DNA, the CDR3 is TGTGCCAGCAGCACCCACAGGGGTAATGCTCAGTACTTC.

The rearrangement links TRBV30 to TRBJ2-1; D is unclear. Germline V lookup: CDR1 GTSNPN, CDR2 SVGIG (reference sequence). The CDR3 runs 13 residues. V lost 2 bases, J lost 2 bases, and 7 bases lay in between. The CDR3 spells CAWSPRAYNEQFF. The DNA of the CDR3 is TGTGCCTGGAGTCCCCGGGCCTACAATGAGCAGTTCTTC.

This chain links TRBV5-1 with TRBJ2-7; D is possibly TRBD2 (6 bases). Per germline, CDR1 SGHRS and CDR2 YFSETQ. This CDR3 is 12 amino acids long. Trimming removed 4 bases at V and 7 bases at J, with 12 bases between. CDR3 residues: CASSGGAGEQYF. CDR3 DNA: TGCGCCAGCAGCGGCGGGGCGGGTGAGCAGTACTTC.

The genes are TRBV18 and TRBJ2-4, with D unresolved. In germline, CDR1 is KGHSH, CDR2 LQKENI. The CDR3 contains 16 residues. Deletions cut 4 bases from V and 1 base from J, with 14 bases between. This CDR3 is CASSRYEPQAKNIQYF. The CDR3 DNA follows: TGTGCCAGCTCACGTTATGAGCCACAGGCCAAAAACATTCAGTACTTC.

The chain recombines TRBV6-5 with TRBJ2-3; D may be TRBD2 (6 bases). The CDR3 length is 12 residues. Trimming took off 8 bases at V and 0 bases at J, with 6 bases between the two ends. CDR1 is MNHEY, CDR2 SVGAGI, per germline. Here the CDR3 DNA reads TGTGCCAGCGGGACTAGCACAGATACGCAGTATTTT. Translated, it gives CASGTSTDTQYF.